Shown below are 4 T cell receptor beta chains from a single sample sequenced in a study of identical twins. In TCRdb, the 5' RACE reads were re-called with MiXCR into one record per CDR3 protein. The sample comprises 1.5 million or so distinct CDR3 sequences, under 35% of which are singletons, and around 0.3% rests with the top ten. Sequencing was carried out using cord blood. The receptors stem from a newborn girl in good health.

V usage is TRBV7-2 and J usage is TRBJ2-7, with TRBD1 matching over 9 bases. V lost 2 bases to trimming and J lost 6 bases; unmatched junction nucleotides: 11. Germline values: CDR1 SGHTA, CDR2 FQGNSA. The CDR3 is made up of 16 amino acids. The CDR3 DNA is TGTGCCAGCAGCTTAAGGTGTGCCGGACAGGGGATCGAGCAGTACTTC. Residues: CASSLRCAGQGIEQYF.

J is TRBJ1-5 and V is TRBV2; 7 bases are a match to TRBD1. With 6 bases clipped from V and 7 bases from J, the junction kept 6 bases outside the gene matches. This CDR3 contains 13 residues. Germline CDR1 and CDR2: SNHLY and FYNNEI. CDR3 in amino acids: CASRQGMGQPQHF. In nucleotides, the CDR3 is TGTGCCAGCAGACAGGGGATGGGGCAGCCCCAGCATTTT.

The CDR3 DNA is TGCGCCAGCAGTGAGGTGGCCCGGACAGGGGGGTACAATGAGCAGTTCTTC. Its protein is CASSEVARTGGYNEQFF. This chain joins TRBV10-1 and TRBJ2-1; TRBD1 aligns across 10 bases. Unmatched junction bases numbered 8, after V lost 2 bases and J lost 4 bases. From germline, CDR1 is WNHNN and CDR2 SYGVQD (reference sequence). The CDR3 has 17 residues.

The chain couples TRBV4-1 to TRBJ2-1, with 10 bases lining up with TRBD2. This CDR3 is built from 15 residues. The junction had 6 bases not matched to a gene; V was cut back by 4 bases and J by 6 bases. CDR1 is MGHRA and CDR2 is YSYEKL in the germline V gene. CDR3 region: CASSPLAGLPNEQFF. The CDR3 DNA sequence: TGCGCCAGCAGCCCACTAGCGGGACTACCCAATGAGCAGTTCTTC.